The 11 T cell receptor beta chains given below trace back to one sample, sequenced in a study of STAT5B mutations in CD4+ large granular lymphocyte leukemia. Assay: immunoSEQ multiplex PCR; the TCRdb copy retains only in-frame clones and omits some. The data hold roughly 30,000 clones, with around 81% observed a single time. The source material was CD4+ T cells from blood buffy coats. Receptors were obtained from a human donor in good health.

The V and J genes are TRBV15 and TRBJ2-7, with 8 positions matching TRBD1. Germline CDR1 reads LNHNV; CDR2 reads YYDKDF (reference sequence). The CDR3 sequence is 13 residues long. After removal of 0 bases from V and 12 bases from J, the junction contained 7 bases not matched to a gene. CDR3 coding DNA: TGTGCCACCAGCAGAGATCAGCAGGGGGCGGTGTACTTC. This translates into CATSRDQQGAVYF.

V is TRBV6-5 and J is TRBJ2-7; 10 nucleotides match TRBD2. CDR1 MNHEY and CDR2 SVGAGI come from the germline V gene. After removal of 4 bases from V and 2 bases from J, the junction contained 5 bases not matched to a gene. This CDR3 is built from 15 residues. CDR3 sequence reads: CASSLKLAGPYEQYF. The CDR3 bases are TGTGCCAGCAGTTTGAAACTAGCGGGGCCCTACGAGCAGTACTTC.

The chain links TRBV29-1 to TRBJ1-1; no clear D. Between the trimmed V and J ends, which lost 3 bases and 0 bases, there was a span of 11 bases. Germline values: CDR1 SQVTM, CDR2 ANQGSEA. This CDR3 region has 14 residues. The CDR3 sequence: CSVDGGGLNTEAFF. The CDR3 coding sequence is TGCAGCGTTGACGGAGGAGGGTTGAACACTGAAGCTTTCTTT.

The chain recombines TRBV28 with TRBJ2-7, with 8 bases aligning to TRBD2. The V gene's germline CDR1 is MDHEN and CDR2 SYDVKM. V lost 5 bases, J lost 3 bases, and 12 bases stayed unmatched. The CDR3 loop spans 16 amino acids. The CDR3 region is CASSPRTSSDDYEQYF. The CDR3 DNA reads TGTGCCAGCAGTCCTCGGACTAGCTCGGACGACTACGAGCAGTACTTC.

This sequence joins TRBV5-1 and TRBJ1-1; D is unresolved. V lost 4 bases and J 1 base, leaving 11 bases between the germline ends. CDR1 and CDR2 (germline): SGHRS, YFSETQ. The length of the CDR3 is 14 residues. The chain's CDR3 is CASSPGEWNTEAFF. CDR3 DNA sequence: TGCGCCAGCAGCCCTGGCGAGTGGAACACTGAAGCTTTCTTT.

The rearrangement uses TRBV7-3 and TRBJ2-3, with TRBD1 identical over 11 bases. J was trimmed by 8 bases and V by 5 bases; bases with no gene match: 3. Germline V gives CDR1 SGHTA, CDR2 FQGTGA. There are 13 residues in the CDR3. The CDR3 nucleotides read TGTGCCAGCAGCCGGGACAGGGGGACTACGCAGTATTTT. Translated, it gives CASSRDRGTTQYF. The full variable domain, rest sourced from reference TRBV7-3 and TRBJ2-3, is GAGVSQTPSNKVTEKGKYVELRCDPISGHTALYWYRQSLGQGPEFLIYFQGTGAADDSGLPNDRFFAVRPEGSVSTLKIQRTERGDSAVYLCASSRDRGTTQYFGPGTRLTVL.

The chain's CDR3 is CASSTGQHRVYEQYF. CDR3 DNA sequence: TGTGCCAGCAGCACGGGACAACATCGAGTCTACGAGCAGTACTTC. The V call is TRBV5-4, the J call TRBJ2-7; possible D gene TRBD1, 6 bases. This CDR3 comprises 15 residues. Looked up from germline, CDR1 is SGHNT and CDR2 is YYREEE (reference sequence). V lost 4 bases and J 3 bases, leaving 17 bases between the germline ends.

J is TRBJ1-2 and V is TRBV7-9, with 7 bases fitting TRBD1. V lost 7 bases, J lost 4 bases, and 6 bases stayed unmatched. The CDR3 is 13 amino acids. Germline V CDR1 and CDR2: SEHNR, FQNEAQ (reference sequence). CDR3 bases: TGTGCCAGCACGCGGCAGGGGGGCTATGGCTACACCTTC. Its protein product is CASTRQGGYGYTF.

This chain uses TRBV7-6 with TRBJ2-2; unclear D gene. The V end was cut by 0 bases, the J end by 6 bases, with 2 bases between. Germline V CDR1 and CDR2: SGHVS, FNYEAQ. This CDR3 contains 12 residues. The CDR3, as DNA: TGTGCCAGCAGCTTAGCCCCCGGGGAGCTGTTTTTT. Protein product: CASSLAPGELFF.

The CDR3 region has the DNA TGTGCCAGCAGCTTGGGCCCTAATCAGCCCCAGCATTTT. It encodes CASSLGPNQPQHF. V is TRBV5-6 and J is TRBJ1-5; D remains ambiguous. Trimming cost V 0 bases and J 4 bases, with 5 bases left between them. Germline CDR1 reads SGHDT; CDR2 reads YYEEEE. The CDR3 is 13 amino acids.

The J gene is TRBJ2-7, the V gene TRBV25-1; D is possibly TRBD1 (5 bases). The V end lost 5 bases, the J end lost 0 bases, and 11 bases lay between the germline ends. Looked up from germline, CDR1 is MGHDK and CDR2 is SYGVNS. The CDR3 sequence is 14 residues long. The DNA of the CDR3 is TGTGCCAGCAGTCGCAGGGCCTTCTCCTACGAGCAGTACTTC. It translates to CASSRRAFSYEQYF.